The clone carrying this T cell receptor (beta chain) has a count of ten or more. Its matching antigen is unknown. Uncontrolled infection, other autoimmune disease, pregnancy or lactation disqualified patients from enrolment. The data were taken from a study of T cells in Graves' hyperthyroidism and ophthalmopathy. Study-level information: Peripheral blood was secured at the point of initial diagnosis, before any treatment. Notes on the study in general: Blood also held most thyroid clonotypes expanded beyond 0.001.

Using RNA transcripts as the source, TCR beta CDR3 regions were amplified. When the TCR CDR3 underwent first-round RT-PCR, the HTBI primer set was used. TCRdb recomputed calls from the multiplex PCR reads with MiXCR, one row per CDR3 protein. This sample yields 500,000 to 650,000 distinct CDR3 sequences, of which 15% to 20% are seen a single time; roughly 50% belongs to the top ten. Trimming removed 0 bases at V and 4 bases at J, with 19 bases between. Germline CDR1 reads DFQATT; CDR2 reads SNEGSKA (reference sequence). CDR3 length: 16 amino acids. The J gene is TRBJ2-7, the V gene TRBV20-1; D ambiguous. The clonotype comes from a man aged 40-49 years with Graves' ophthalmopathy. Sequencing input: blood. As DNA, the CDR3 is TGCAGTGCTAGAGATCGAAGGTCCGAGCCCTGGTACGAGCAGTACTTC. It yields the protein CSARDRRSEPWYEQYF.